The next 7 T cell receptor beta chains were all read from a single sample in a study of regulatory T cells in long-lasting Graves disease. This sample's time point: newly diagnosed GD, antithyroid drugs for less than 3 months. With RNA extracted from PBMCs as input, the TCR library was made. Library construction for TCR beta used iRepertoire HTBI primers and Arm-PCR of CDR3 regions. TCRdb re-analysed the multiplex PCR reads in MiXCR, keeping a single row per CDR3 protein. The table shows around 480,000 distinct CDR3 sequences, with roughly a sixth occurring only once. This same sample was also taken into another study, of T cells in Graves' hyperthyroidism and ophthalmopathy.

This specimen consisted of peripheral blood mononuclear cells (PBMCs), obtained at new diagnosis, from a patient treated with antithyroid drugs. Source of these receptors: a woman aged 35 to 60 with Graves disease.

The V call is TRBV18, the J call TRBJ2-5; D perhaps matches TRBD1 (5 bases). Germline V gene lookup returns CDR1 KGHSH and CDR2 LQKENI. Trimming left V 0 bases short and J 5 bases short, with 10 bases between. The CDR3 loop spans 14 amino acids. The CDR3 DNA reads TGTGCCAGCTCACCACCTTTAGGGGTGGAGACCCAGTACTTC. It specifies CASSPPLGVETQYF.

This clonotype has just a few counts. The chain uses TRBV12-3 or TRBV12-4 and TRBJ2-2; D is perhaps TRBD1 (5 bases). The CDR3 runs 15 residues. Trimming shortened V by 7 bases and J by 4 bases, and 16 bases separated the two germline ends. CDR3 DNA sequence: TGTGCCAGCAAGCCCAGGGTGAGGCCCACCGGGGAGCTGTTTTTT. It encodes CASKPRVRPTGELFF.

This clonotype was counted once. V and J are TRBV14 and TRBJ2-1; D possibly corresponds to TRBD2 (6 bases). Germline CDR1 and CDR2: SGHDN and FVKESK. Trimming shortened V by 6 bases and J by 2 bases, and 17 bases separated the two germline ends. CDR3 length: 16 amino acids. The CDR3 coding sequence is TGTGCCAGCAGTCCCGTTGCGGGGAGGCCCTACAATGAGCAGTTCTTC. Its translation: CASSPVAGRPYNEQFF.

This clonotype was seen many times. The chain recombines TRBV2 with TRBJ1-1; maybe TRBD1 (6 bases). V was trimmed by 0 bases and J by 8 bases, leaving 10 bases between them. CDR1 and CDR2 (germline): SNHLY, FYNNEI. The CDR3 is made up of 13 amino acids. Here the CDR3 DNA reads TGTGCCAGCAGTGAAGCCGGGGGCGGGGAAGCTTTCTTT. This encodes CASSEAGGGEAFF.

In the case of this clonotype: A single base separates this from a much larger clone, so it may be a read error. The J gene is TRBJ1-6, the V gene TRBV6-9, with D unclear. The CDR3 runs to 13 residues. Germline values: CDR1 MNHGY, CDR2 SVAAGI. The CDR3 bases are TGTGCCAGCAGTTACAAAGGTTTCGCACCCATCCACTTT. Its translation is CASSYKGFAPIHF.

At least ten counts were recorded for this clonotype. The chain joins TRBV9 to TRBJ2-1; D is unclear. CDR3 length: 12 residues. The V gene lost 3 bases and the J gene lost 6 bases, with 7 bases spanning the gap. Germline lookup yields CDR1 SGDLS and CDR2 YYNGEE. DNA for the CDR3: TGTGCCAGCAGCGATGGGTCCAATGAGCAGTTCTTC. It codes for CASSDGSNEQFF.

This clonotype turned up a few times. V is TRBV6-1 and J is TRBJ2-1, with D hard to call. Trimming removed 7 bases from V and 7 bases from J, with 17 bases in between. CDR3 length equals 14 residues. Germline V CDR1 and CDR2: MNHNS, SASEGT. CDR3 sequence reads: CASTPSSISNEQFF. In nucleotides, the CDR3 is TGTGCCAGCACGCCCTCCTCGATATCGAATGAGCAGTTCTTC.